Listed below are T cell receptor beta chains from one sample, sequenced in a study of T-cell reconstitution after alpha-beta-depleted transplantation in children. In TCRdb, the PCR reads were re-called with MiXCR into one record per CDR3 protein. In the table there are about 580,000 distinct CDR3 sequences, over 25% of which are singletons. The sample was PBMCs, taken before TCRalphabeta/CD19-depleted stem cell transplant. The receptors come from a boy in the first two years of life with Wiskott-Aldrich syndrome, due to receive a stem cell transplant. The CDR3 runs from the conserved cysteine through the conserved F or W. The D gene is left open where the match is weak. For some rows the clone size is stated as once, few or many, or as a class when expanded; others skip it.

j_call | cdr3_length | d_call | clone_size | v_call | cdr3_nt | cdr3_aa
TRBJ2-7 | 15 | TRBD1 | NA | TRBV6-1 | TGTGCCAGCAGTCCGCTCCGGGACAGGTGGTACGAGCAGTACTTC | CASSPLRDRWYEQYF
TRBJ2-7 | 15 | NA | NA | TRBV5-1 | TGCGCCAGCAGCTTGGTTGGGGCTGGGGGACGCGAGCAGTACTTC | CASSLVGAGGREQYF
TRBJ2-1 | 13 | TRBD2 | NA | TRBV15 | TGTGCCACCAGCATGCGGACTAGTAATGAGCAGTTCTTC | CATSMRTSNEQFF
TRBJ1-1 | 14 | NA | few | TRBV20-1 | TGCAGTGCTAGTTTGCAGGGGTCGGACACTGAAGCTTTCTTT | CSASLQGSDTEAFF
TRBJ2-2 | 16 | NA | few | TRBV6-5 | TGTGCCAGCAGTTATATTCCCGGGGGAGTGGGCGGGGAGCTGTTTTTT | CASSYIPGGVGGELFF
TRBJ2-2 | 15 | NA | NA | TRBV12-3/TRBV12-4 | TGTGCCAGCAGTTTAACAGGGCAGAACACCGGGGAGCTGTTTTTT | CASSLTGQNTGELFF
TRBJ2-5 | 13 | TRBD2 | NA | TRBV29-1 | TGCAGCGTTGATCCCTCGGGGGGAGAGACCCAGTACTTC | CSVDPSGGETQYF
TRBJ2-5 | 16 | TRBD2 | few | TRBV20-1 | TGCAGTGCTAGAGAAGGGGTAACTAGCGCTTGGGAGACCCAGTACTTC | CSAREGVTSAWETQYF
TRBJ2-5 | 14 | NA | few | TRBV9 | TGTGCCAGCACCGTAACAGGGAACGAGGAGACCCAGTACTTC | CASTVTGNEETQYF
TRBJ2-1 | 16 | TRBD1 | once | TRBV2 | TGTGCCAACCGGGACAGGGGGCTCCCTAACTACAATGAGCAGTTCTTC | CANRDRGLPNYNEQFF
TRBJ2-1 | 12 | NA | NA | TRBV30 | TGTGCCTGGAGGCAGGGTTTGGTTGAGCAGTTCTTC | CAWRQGLVEQFF
TRBJ1-1 | 15 | TRBD1 | NA | TRBV4-1 | TGCGCCAGCAGCCAAGATTTCGGGACAGGGCAAATGGCTTTCTTT | CASSQDFGTGQMAFF
TRBJ2-1 | 13 | NA | few | TRBV5-1 | TGCGCCAGCAGCACAAGCCTGACGAATGAGCAGTTCTTC | CASSTSLTNEQFF
TRBJ1-1 | 13 | NA | few | TRBV27 | TGTGCCAGCAGTCAGTTCCGTTACACTGAAGCTTTCTTT | CASSQFRYTEAFF
TRBJ1-5 | 12 | NA | NA | TRBV6-6 | TGTGCCAGCAGTTATAGTTTTGACCCAGAGCATTTT | CASSYSFDPEHF
TRBJ1-6 | 14 | NA | NA | TRBV10-3 | TGTGCCATCAGCAGGACTATAACGGATTCACCCCTCCACTTT | CAISRTITDSPLHF
TRBJ1-1 | 11 | NA | NA | TRBV20-1 | TGCAGCCAAGTCAGAGCCACTGAAGCTTTCTTT | CSQVRATEAFF
TRBJ1-2 | 14 | NA | NA | TRBV29-1 | TGCAGCGTTGAAATAGGTCGGGGCCTTTATGGCTACACCTTC | CSVEIGRGLYGYTF
TRBJ1-5 | 15 | TRBD1 | NA | TRBV18 | TGTGCCAGCTCACCGAGACAGGGCTTGAATCAGCCCCAGCATTTT | CASSPRQGLNQPQHF
TRBJ2-1 | 16 | TRBD1 | NA | TRBV10-1 | TGCGCCAGCATTCAGGGGGCAGTCATGACCTACAATGAGCAGTTCTTC | CASIQGAVMTYNEQFF
TRBJ2-1 | 15 | NA | few | TRBV12-3/TRBV12-4 | TGTGCCAGCAGTTTTAGCCAGGGAGGAGGCGATGAGCAGTTCTTC | CASSFSQGGGDEQFF
TRBJ2-2 | 16 | TRBD2 | NA | TRBV5-1 | TGCGCCAGCACCCCACGGACTAGCGGGAGTGTCGGGGAGCTGTTTTTT | CASTPRTSGSVGELFF
TRBJ2-3 | 14 | NA | NA | TRBV6-1 | TGTGCCAGCAGTGCGGGACTGTTCACAGATACGCAGTATTTT | CASSAGLFTDTQYF
TRBJ2-2 | 17 | NA | few | TRBV7-2 | TGTGCCAGCAGCTTAGCCAGGGCATCGGGTTACACCGGGGAGCTGTTTTTT | CASSLARASGYTGELFF
TRBJ1-5 | 13 | TRBD1 | NA | TRBV10-2 | TGCGCCAGCCAGGACAGGACCAATCAGCCCCAGCATTTT | CASQDRTNQPQHF
TRBJ2-1 | 14 | NA | NA | TRBV11-2 | TGTGCCAGCAGTATTAGCGCGGCCTACAATGAGCAGTTCTTC | CASSISAAYNEQFF
TRBJ1-1 | 13 | NA | NA | TRBV5-1 | TGCGCCAGCAGCTCCTCAGGGGACGTTGAAGCTTTCTTT | CASSSSGDVEAFF
TRBJ2-1 | 16 | TRBD2 | NA | TRBV5-1 | TGCGCCAGCAGCACACGAACTAGCGGGAGGGGAAATGAGCAGTTCTTC | CASSTRTSGRGNEQFF
TRBJ1-5 | 14 | TRBD1 | few | TRBV6-1 | TGTGCCAGCAGGCGCACAGGGGGCAATCAGCCCCAGCATTTT | CASRRTGGNQPQHF
TRBJ2-1 | 12 | TRBD2 | few | TRBV29-1 | TGCAGCGTCACTAGCGTCTACAATGAGCAGTTCTTC | CSVTSVYNEQFF
TRBJ1-3 | 14 | NA | few | TRBV5-1 | TGCGCCAGCAGCTTGGGCAGGGCTGGAAACACCATATATTTT | CASSLGRAGNTIYF